The clone carrying this TCR beta chain was observed once. Its cognate antigen is unknown. This record belongs to a study of CD4 T cells in relation to SARS-CoV-2 and coronaviruses. Study information: ViraFEST: roughly 10-day antigen culture of PBMCs, then TCR beta CDR3 sequencing.

In germline, CDR1 is SGHTA, CDR2 FQGNSA. Deletions cut 5 bases from V and 5 bases from J, with 13 bases between. CDR3 size: 14 residues. The unexposed donors gave CD4+ T cells in about 2011-2018, prior to COVID-19. The cells were cultured for under 13 days before CD4+ T cells were isolated. TCRdb's copy holds only in-frame clones and misses some; the assay was immunoSEQ multiplex PCR. The sample records 26,000 or so clones, about 70% being singletons. Source material: CD4+ T cells from PBMCs, cultured in vitro. The source is a human donor in good health. The chain has TRBV7-2 and TRBJ2-1; no firm D call. The CDR3 is CASSPLVAHNEQFF. In DNA form, the CDR3 reads TGTGCCAGCAGCCCGCTGGTAGCCCACAATGAGCAGTTCTTC.